These 21 T cell receptor beta chains were all obtained from the same sample, sequenced in a study of T-cell memory formation after mild COVID-19. TCRdb used MiXCR to reprocess the 5' RACE reads, holding one entry per CDR3 protein. The table shows 500,000 to 550,000 distinct CDR3 sequences, with roughly 21% occurring only once. Sequenced: PBMCs or a T cell subset sorted from them (not recorded which). Receptors originate from an adult woman who had mild COVID-19 (a few samples of this study predate the infection). Cell type and time point are not known.

V gene TRBV10-2 combines with J gene TRBJ2-7; the D is unclear. V was trimmed by 4 bases and J by 8 bases, leaving 12 bases between them. This CDR3 has 12 residues. In germline, CDR1 is WSHSY, CDR2 SAAADI. CDR3 residues: CASSGPVEQQYF. Written as DNA, the CDR3 is TGCGCCAGCAGTGGGCCAGTCGAACAGCAGTACTTC.

The V call is TRBV7-9, the J call TRBJ2-1; 9 bases line up with TRBD2. The length of the CDR3 is 17 residues. Per germline, CDR1 SEHNR and CDR2 FQNEAQ (reference sequence). After removal of 2 bases from V and 2 bases from J, the junction contained 7 bases not matched to a gene. This CDR3 reads CASSLPEREVPYNEQFF. The DNA of the CDR3 is TGTGCCAGCAGCTTACCGGAGCGGGAGGTTCCCTACAATGAGCAGTTCTTC.

In its sample, this clonotype was seen a few times. J is TRBJ2-3 and V is TRBV24-1; D ambiguous. CDR1 is KGHDR and CDR2 is SFDVKD in the germline V gene. The CDR3 loop spans 15 amino acids. V dropped 3 bases and J dropped 4 bases, with 13 bases sitting between them. Written as DNA, the CDR3 is TGTGCCACCAGTGATCCTTCCCTTCCTCCAGATACGCAGTATTTT. It is translated as CATSDPSLPPDTQYF.

This clonotype has just a few counts. The J gene is TRBJ2-7, the V gene TRBV6-5; D unresolved. V lost 3 bases and J lost 1, with 10 bases in between. The CDR3 is 14 amino acids. Germline CDR1 and CDR2: MNHEY and SVGAGI. The CDR3 loop is CASSYVPGSYEQYF. The CDR3 DNA sequence: TGTGCCAGCAGTTATGTCCCCGGGTCCTACGAGCAGTACTTC.

The V and J genes are TRBV7-2 and TRBJ2-1; 10 bases agree with TRBD2. This CDR3 comprises 13 residues. Trimming cost V 5 bases and J 13 bases; bases outside gene matches: 8. CDR1 is SGHTA and CDR2 is FQGNSA in the germline V gene. CDR3 loop: CASSLTQREGQFF. CDR3 DNA: TGTGCCAGCAGCCTCACCCAGCGGGAGGGTCAGTTCTTC.

In its sample, this clonotype was seen a few times. The chain recombines TRBV27 with TRBJ2-7; perhaps TRBD1 as D (6 bases). Germline lookup yields CDR1 MNHEY and CDR2 SMNVEV (reference sequence). The V end lost 3 bases, the J end lost 1 base, and 13 bases lay between the germline ends. The CDR3 runs 15 residues. The CDR3 DNA follows: TGTGCCAGCAGTTTGGGGGACACTAGATCCTACGAGCAGTACTTC. Protein: CASSLGDTRSYEQYF.

The gene calls are TRBV5-1 and TRBJ2-1; the match to TRBD2 covers 11 bases. The CDR3 is 15 amino acids. The V gene end was trimmed by 0 bases and the J gene end by 5 bases; junction bases not matched to a gene: 1. The V gene's germline CDR1 is SGHRS and CDR2 YFSETQ. CDR3 residues: CASSLGGLADNEQFF. CDR3 coding DNA: TGCGCCAGCAGCTTGGGGGGACTAGCGGACAATGAGCAGTTCTTC.

The V gene is TRBV5-4, the J gene TRBJ2-3, with TRBD1 as a possible D gene (6 bases). This CDR3 is built from 13 residues. Germline lookup yields CDR1 SGHNT and CDR2 YYREEE (reference sequence). Deletions cut 3 bases from V and 5 bases from J, with 10 bases between. Here the CDR3 DNA reads TGTGCCAGCAGCTGGGACACCGGAGATACGCAGTATTTT. It codes for CASSWDTGDTQYF.

The CDR3 sequence is CASSTDLSSYNEQFF. CDR3 nucleotides: TGTGCCAGCAGCACCGACTTAAGCTCCTACAATGAGCAGTTCTTC. V gene TRBV11-2 combines with J gene TRBJ2-1; D is ambiguous. Germline V gives CDR1 SGHAT, CDR2 FQNNGV. Trimming left V 5 bases short and J 0 bases short, with 11 bases between. The CDR3 length is 15 residues.

The J gene is TRBJ2-5, the V gene TRBV12-3 or TRBV12-4, with 7 nucleotides matching TRBD2. This CDR3 has 11 residues. Losses at the gene ends were 5 bases for V and 7 bases for J; bases not matched to a gene: 1. The CDR3 region is CASSGGGTQYF. The CDR3 coding sequence is TGTGCCAGCAGTGGCGGGGGGACCCAGTACTTC.

The V gene is TRBV2, the J gene TRBJ1-5; 7 bases map to TRBD1. V gave up 6 bases and J gave up 2 bases; unmatched junction bases: 16. The germline V gene has CDR1 SNHLY and CDR2 FYNNEI. This CDR3 is 18 amino acids long. Written as DNA, the CDR3 is TGTGCCAGCAGGGATGAGTTGACAGGGCTCAGGGGCAATCAGCCCCAGCATTTT. Encoded protein: CASRDELTGLRGNQPQHF.

This clonotype turned up a few times. The chain combines TRBV12-3 or TRBV12-4 with TRBJ1-1, with a tentative D call TRBD1 (6 bases). The CDR3 runs to 15 residues. V shed 4 bases and J shed 0 bases, with 12 bases lying between them. CDR3 sequence (DNA): TGTGCCAGCAGTTCGGCAGGGGCCGTGAACACTGAAGCTTTCTTT. Its protein is CASSSAGAVNTEAFF.

In this sample, this clonotype turned up a few times. The chain carries TRBV9 and TRBJ2-3; D gene uncertain. Per germline, CDR1 SGDLS and CDR2 YYNGEE. Trimming took off 4 bases at V and 2 bases at J, with 20 bases between the two ends. The CDR3 runs to 17 residues. The DNA for the CDR3 is TGTGCCAGCAGCCCCCTTGGCCTGTTGAGCTCCACAGATACGCAGTATTTT. Its translation: CASSPLGLLSSTDTQYF.

V usage is TRBV7-9 and J usage is TRBJ1-1; tentatively, D is TRBD1 (6 bases). The CDR3 runs to 14 residues. CDR1 and CDR2 from the germline V gene are SEHNR and FQNEAQ (reference sequence). The V end lost 1 base, the J end lost 11 bases, and 17 bases lay between the germline ends. DNA for the CDR3: TGTGCCAGCAGCTTAGGCGGGGGGGCCAGCCAGGCTTTCTTT. This sequence encodes CASSLGGGASQAFF.

About this clonotype itself: At one boundary the junction diverges from the germline segment, which might be a read error. The chain carries TRBV2 and TRBJ2-7; D remains unclear. Germline CDR1 and CDR2: SNHLY and FYNNEI. CDR3 size: 12 residues. The CDR3 here is CASSEAGYGQYF. The CDR3 DNA reads as TGTGCCAGCAGTGAAGCGGGATACGGGCAGTACTTC.

This clonotype has only a few counts. One junction end disagrees with the germline gene, perhaps due to a read error. This chain joins TRBV7-7 and TRBJ2-5; no clear D. Germline CDR1 reads SSHAT; CDR2 reads FNYEAQ (reference sequence). This CDR3 has 13 amino acids. In nucleotides, the CDR3 is TGTGCTAGCAGCTTGCACAGCCAAGAGACCCAGTACTTC. Translating gives CASSLHSQETQYF.

The chain joins TRBV21-1 to TRBJ2-2; TRBD1 was called by the table and not checked on the DNA. TRBV21-1 is assigned pseudogene status. The CDR3 loop spans 15 amino acids. As DNA, the CDR3 is TGTGCCAGCAAGGGGGGACAGCCGAACACCGGGGAGCTGTTTTTT. Residues: CASKGGQPNTGELFF.

This clonotype came up many times. V is TRBV5-1 and J is TRBJ2-5; either TRBD1 or TRBD2 may fit D (5 bases each). The V and J ends lost 2 bases and 5 bases respectively, with 13 bases between them. Germline V CDR1 and CDR2: SGHRS, YFSETQ. The CDR3 consists of 14 residues. The CDR3: CASSLYGARETQYF. In DNA, the CDR3 is TGCGCCAGCAGCTTATACGGGGCTAGGGAGACCCAGTACTTC. The full variable domain, rest sourced from reference TRBV5-1 and TRBJ2-5, is KAGVTQTPRYLIKTRGQQVTLSCSPISGHRSVSWYQQTPGQGLQFLFEYFSETQRNKGNFPGRFSGRQFSNSRSEMNVSTLELGDSALYLCASSLYGARETQYFGPGTRLLVL.

This CDR3 reads CATSDEDQPQHF. CDR3 nucleotides: TGTGCCACCAGTGATGAGGATCAGCCCCAGCATTTT. The chain uses TRBV24-1 and TRBJ1-5; D unclear. Germline CDR1 and CDR2: KGHDR and SFDVKD. V was trimmed by 3 bases and J by 5 bases, leaving 4 bases between them. This CDR3 is built from 12 residues.

This clonotype occurred a few times. J is TRBJ2-1 and V is TRBV11-2, with D possibly being TRBD2 (6 bases). V dropped 5 bases and J dropped 13 bases, with 18 bases sitting between them. In germline, CDR1 is SGHAT, CDR2 FQNNGV. CDR3 length: 13 residues. CDR3 DNA: TGTGCCAGCAGCCTATCTAGCGTTACCCATCAGTTCTTC. Residues: CASSLSSVTHQFF. Filled out from reference TRBV11-2 and TRBJ2-1, the complete variable domain reads EAGVAQSPRYKIIEKRQSVAFWCNPISGHATLYWYQQILGQGPKLLIQFQNNGVVDDSQLPKDRFSAERLKGVDSTLKIQPAKLEDSAVYLCASSLSSVTHQFFGPGTRLTVL.

The count of this clonotype is one. The chain links TRBV5-6 to TRBJ1-1, with TRBD1 identical over 9 bases. In germline, CDR1 is SGHDT, CDR2 YYEEEE. CDR3 length equals 15 residues. V gave up 2 bases and J gave up 5 bases; unmatched junction bases: 7. The DNA of the CDR3 is TGTGCCAGCAGCTTTCCGGGACAGGGAAAAACTGAAGCTTTCTTT. This translates into CASSFPGQGKTEAFF. The variable domain in full, with the rest retrieved from reference TRBV5-6 and TRBJ1-1, is DAGVTQSPTHLIKTRGQQVTLRCSPKSGHDTVSWYQQALGQGPQFIFQYYEEEERQRGNFPDRFSGHQFPNYSSELNVNALLLGDSALYLCASSFPGQGKTEAFFGQGTRLTVV.